These 5 T cell receptor beta chains were sequenced from one sample in a study of cytomegalovirus exposure and HLA in healthy donors. A multiplex PCR was run with 60 Vbeta primers and 13 Jbeta primers. Using immunoSEQ multiplex PCR, the repertoire was profiled, and TCRdb retains in-frame clones only, with some absent. This table holds about 160,000 clones, approximately 77% found once. Sequencing was performed on PBMCs. The receptors were gathered from a male donor in good health and CMV-seropositive.

This clone showed up just once. The chain carries TRBV4-1 and TRBJ1-1, with a possible D match to TRBD1 (6 bases). The CDR3 consists of 13 residues. Germline V gene sequence: CDR1 MGHRA, CDR2 YSYEKL. V lost 6 bases and J lost 3, with 11 bases in between. For the CDR3, the DNA is TGCGCCAGCAGGCCTGCAGGGGACACTGAAGCTTTCTTT. Residues: CASRPAGDTEAFF.

The chain is built from TRBV11-2 and TRBJ1-2; a possible D gene is TRBD1 (6 bases). This CDR3 has 15 amino acids. Trimming took 2 bases from V and 6 from J, leaving 16 bases between them. CDR1 and CDR2 from the germline V gene are SGHAT and FQNNGV. Here the CDR3 DNA reads TGTGCCAGCAGCTTAAAGACAGGCCGGGGCGATGGCTACACCTTC. Residues: CASSLKTGRGDGYTF.

This chain connects TRBV27 to TRBJ2-5; a possible D gene is TRBD2 (6 bases). Near its end, the DNA agrees better with TRBJ2-7, so the J call may be wrong. The V gene's germline CDR1 is MNHEY and CDR2 SMNVEV (reference sequence). This CDR3 contains 15 residues. The DNA for the CDR3 is TGTGCCAGCAGTTTCCTGGGACTGAACTCCTACGAGCAGTACTTC. Residues: CASSFLGLNSYEQYF.

This clone appeared a few times. This rearrangement joins TRBV5-6 to TRBJ2-7; tentatively, D is TRBD2 (5 bases). Trimming removed 0 bases at V and 3 bases at J, with 16 bases between. CDR1 SGHDT and CDR2 YYEEEE come from the germline V gene. The CDR3 covers 16 residues. The CDR3 region has the DNA TGTGCCAGCAGCTTGGGGGGAGCCCGCTGGCTCTACGAGCAGTACTTC. This gives the protein CASSLGGARWLYEQYF.

The chain combines TRBV4-2 with TRBJ2-1; D is perhaps TRBD2 (7 bases). Trimming stripped 1 base from V and 1 base from J, with 11 bases between. The CDR3 has 16 residues. Germline CDR1 LGHNA, CDR2 YNFKEQ. The CDR3 here is CASSQGGRGSYNEQFF. CDR3 bases: TGTGCCAGCAGCCAAGGGGGGAGGGGGTCCTACAATGAGCAGTTCTTC.